This T cell receptor (beta chain) was documented in a study of shared clonotypes between healthy human individuals. Here immunoSEQ multiplex PCR was the method, and the copy in TCRdb shows in-frame clones only, minus some. The sample carries some 300,000 clones, roughly 80% recorded once. Germline V CDR1 and CDR2: SGHRS, YFSETQ. CDR3 length equals 15 residues. The ends lost 6 bases at V and 4 bases at J; junction bases unmatched: 4. The TCR sequence derives from a man aged 25-45 years in good health. The sequencing input was memory CD4+ T cells sorted from blood. Subset noted: CD45RA-negative fraction. The rearrangement links TRBV5-1 to TRBJ2-1; 13 positions agree with TRBD2. The CDR3 region has the DNA TGCGCCAGCAAAAGGACTAGCGGGGGATACAATGAGCAGTTCTTC. This sequence encodes CASKRTSGGYNEQFF.